This T cell receptor (beta chain) was documented in a study of spatial heterogeneity in lung cancer. TCRdb recomputed calls from the 5' RACE reads with MiXCR, one row per CDR3 protein. The sample lists 5,800 or so distinct CDR3 sequences; about 17% were seen once. The time point here: sample taken at primary tumor resection. In each case, whole RNA from tumor, nontumor lung or frozen PBMC was sequenced unsorted. This clonotype was counted between two and nine times. The ends were cut back, 6 bases at V and 2 bases at J, with 17 bases in the middle. The V gene's germline CDR1 is MNHEY and CDR2 SMNVEV (reference sequence). The CDR3 is 15 residues long.

The source of this sequence is a male donor with early-stage non-small cell lung cancer. Sample: normal lung tissue next to the tumor, taken at surgery. This chain connects TRBV27 to TRBJ2-7; D not certain. This CDR3 is CASSPTEHLTYEQYF. CDR3 DNA sequence: TGTGCCAGCAGCCCGACCGAGCACCTTACCTACGAGCAGTACTTC.